One and the same sample provided the 9 T cell receptor beta chains below, sequenced in a study of graft-versus-host responses after intestinal transplantation. This table comes from immunoSEQ multiplex PCR, and its TCRdb copy is limited to in-frame clones, with some not included. Found here are approximately 110,000 clones, over 85% of them singletons; the top ten hold approximately 0.25%. What these receptors recognize is not known. Material: unstimulated CD4+ T cells sorted from spleen or lymph node cells, obtained before transplant. These receptors were collected from a human donor who was the organ donor for an intestinal transplant.

J is TRBJ1-4 and V is TRBV4-3; the D gene is possibly TRBD1 (5 bases). Trimming took 1 base from V and 8 from J, leaving 14 bases between them. Germline assignment: CDR1 LGHNA and CDR2 YSLEER. There are 15 residues in the CDR3. In nucleotides, the CDR3 is TGCGCCAGCAGCCAAGTTTCAGGGTGGGGGGAAAAACTGTTTTTT. Its protein is CASSQVSGWGEKLFF.

The genes are TRBV2 and TRBJ2-2, with TRBD2 as a possible D gene (6 bases). Germline CDR1 is SNHLY and CDR2 is FYNNEI. Trimming pared 7 bases from V and 1 base from J, leaving 10 bases between. This CDR3 spans 14 amino acids. The CDR3 nucleotides are TGTGCCAGCACGGTAGCGGAGAACACCGGGGAGCTGTTTTTT. Its protein product is CASTVAENTGELFF.

The chain links TRBV2 to TRBJ1-5, with 9 positions matching TRBD1. This CDR3 is built from 19 residues. With 4 bases clipped from V and 2 bases from J, the junction kept 15 bases outside the gene matches. The germline gives CDR1 SNHLY, CDR2 FYNNEI. The CDR3 nucleotides read TGTGCCAGCAGTGCAAGGGACAGGGCATCAAAAGGGGGCAATCAGCCCCAGCATTTT. Translating gives CASSARDRASKGGNQPQHF. The full variable domain, completed using reference TRBV2 and TRBJ1-5, is EPEVTQTPSHQVTQMGQEVILRCVPISNHLYFYWYRQILGQKVEFLVSFYNNEISEKSEIFDDQFSVERPDGSNFTLKIRSTKLEDSAMYFCASSARDRASKGGNQPQHFGDGTRLSIL.

The chain joins TRBV7-9 to TRBJ2-2, with 12 bases that match TRBD2. The CDR3 runs 16 residues. Unmatched junction bases numbered 4, after V lost 2 bases and J lost 6 bases. Per the germline V gene, CDR1 is SEHNR and CDR2 is FQNEAQ (reference sequence). The CDR3 spells CASSLFGLAGSGELFF. The DNA for the CDR3 is TGTGCCAGCAGCTTATTCGGACTAGCGGGGTCCGGGGAGCTGTTTTTT.

This rearrangement joins TRBV4-1 to TRBJ1-5, with 8 positions matching TRBD1. J was trimmed by 2 bases and V by 3 bases; bases with no gene match: 0. Germline values: CDR1 MGHRA, CDR2 YSYEKL. This CDR3 region has 14 residues. CDR3 region: CASSQTGGNQPQHF. The CDR3 DNA sequence: TGCGCCAGCAGCCAGACAGGGGGCAATCAGCCCCAGCATTTT.

This clone was seen only once. This sequence joins TRBV5-6 and TRBJ1-5, with TRBD1 identical over 7 bases. The CDR3 contains 16 residues. The V and J ends lost 5 bases and 0 bases, in that order; junction bases with no gene match: 8. Germline V lookup: CDR1 SGHDT, CDR2 YYEEEE. The DNA of the CDR3 is TGTGCCAGCAGGGGGAGAGACAGGGTTAGCAATCAGCCCCAGCATTTT. Its protein product is CASRGRDRVSNQPQHF.

CDR3: CASSAEWGATGELFF. The CDR3 DNA sequence: TGTGCCAGCAGCGCGGAGTGGGGAGCCACCGGGGAGCTGTTTTTT. The chain joins TRBV6-1 to TRBJ2-2; TRBD2 is a possible D gene (5 bases). The CDR3 contains 15 residues. V lost 6 bases, J lost 4 bases, and 15 bases lay in between. Germline V CDR1 and CDR2: MNHNS, SASEGT.

This chain links TRBV5-1 with TRBJ2-5; 10 bases match TRBD2. V trimming: 5 bases; J trimming: 2 bases; junction bases outside the gene matches: 12. Germline V lookup: CDR1 SGHRS, CDR2 YFSETQ. The CDR3 runs to 17 residues. This chain's CDR3 is CASSRGLAAGIQETQYF. The CDR3 DNA is TGCGCCAGCAGTAGAGGACTAGCGGCCGGAATTCAAGAGACCCAGTACTTC.

This chain connects TRBV29-1 to TRBJ1-2; a weak D match, TRBD1 (6 bases). Germline V gene sequence: CDR1 SQVTM, CDR2 ANQGSEA. V was trimmed by 4 bases and J by 0 bases, leaving 9 bases between them. CDR3 length: 13 amino acids. CDR3 coding DNA: TGCAGCGTTGGGGGGGCGGCTAACTATGGCTACACCTTC. Translating it yields CSVGGAANYGYTF.